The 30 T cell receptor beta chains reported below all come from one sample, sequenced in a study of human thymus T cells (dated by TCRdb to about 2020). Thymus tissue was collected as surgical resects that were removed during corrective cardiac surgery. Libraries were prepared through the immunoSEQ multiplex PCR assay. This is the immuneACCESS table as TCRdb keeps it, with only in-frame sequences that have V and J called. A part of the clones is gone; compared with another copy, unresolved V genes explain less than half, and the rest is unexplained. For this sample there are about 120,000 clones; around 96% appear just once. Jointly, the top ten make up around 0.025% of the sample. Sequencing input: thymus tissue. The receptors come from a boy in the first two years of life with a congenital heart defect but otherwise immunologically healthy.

For the CDR3, the DNA is TGTGCCAGCAGCTTAGAAGGGACTAGGTCGTTCTTC. Translation gives CASSLEGTRSFF. The chain combines TRBV7-9 with TRBJ2-1, with 8 positions matching TRBD2. The CDR3 spans 12 residues. Germline CDR1 is SEHNR and CDR2 is FQNEAQ (reference sequence). The ends lost 1 base at V and 15 bases at J; junction bases unmatched: 5.

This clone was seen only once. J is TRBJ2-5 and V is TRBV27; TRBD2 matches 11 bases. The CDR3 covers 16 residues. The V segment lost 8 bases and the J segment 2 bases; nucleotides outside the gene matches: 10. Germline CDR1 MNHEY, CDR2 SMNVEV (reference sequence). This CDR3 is CASGRPGLAEQETQYF. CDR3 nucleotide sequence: TGTGCCAGCGGACGTCCGGGACTAGCGGAACAAGAGACCCAGTACTTC.

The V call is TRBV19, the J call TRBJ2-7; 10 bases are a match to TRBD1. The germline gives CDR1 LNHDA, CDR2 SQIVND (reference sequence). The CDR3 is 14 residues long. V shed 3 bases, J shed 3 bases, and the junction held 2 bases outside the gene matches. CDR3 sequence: CASSMGDRGYEQYF. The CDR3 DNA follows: TGTGCCAGTAGTATGGGGGACAGGGGCTACGAGCAGTACTTC.

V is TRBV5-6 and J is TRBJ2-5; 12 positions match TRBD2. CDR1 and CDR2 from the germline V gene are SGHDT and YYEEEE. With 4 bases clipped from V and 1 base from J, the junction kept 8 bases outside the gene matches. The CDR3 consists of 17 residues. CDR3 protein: CASSQRTSGVPQETQYF. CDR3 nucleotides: TGTGCCAGCAGCCAACGGACTAGCGGGGTTCCCCAAGAGACCCAGTACTTC. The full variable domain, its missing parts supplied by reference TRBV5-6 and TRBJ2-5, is DAGVTQSPTHLIKTRGQQVTLRCSPKSGHDTVSWYQQALGQGPQFIFQYYEEEERQRGNFPDRFSGHQFPNYSSELNVNALLLGDSALYLCASSQRTSGVPQETQYFGPGTRLLVL.

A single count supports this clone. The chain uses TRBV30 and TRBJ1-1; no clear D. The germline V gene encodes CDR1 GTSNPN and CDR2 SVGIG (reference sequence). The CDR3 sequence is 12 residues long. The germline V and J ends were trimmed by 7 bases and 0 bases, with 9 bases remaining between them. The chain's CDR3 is CASKALNTEAFF. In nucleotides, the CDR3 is TGTGCCTCAAAGGCCCTGAACACTGAAGCTTTCTTT. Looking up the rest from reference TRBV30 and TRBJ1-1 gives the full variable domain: SQTIHQWPATLVQPVGSPLSLECTVEGTSNPNLYWYRQAAGRGLQLLFYSVGIGQISSEVPQNLSASRPQDRQFILSSKKLLLSDSGFYLCASKALNTEAFFGQGTRLTVV.

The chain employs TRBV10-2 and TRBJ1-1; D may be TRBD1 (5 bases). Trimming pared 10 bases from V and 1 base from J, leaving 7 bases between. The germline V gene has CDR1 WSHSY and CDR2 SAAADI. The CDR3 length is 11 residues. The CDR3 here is CATGRNTEAFF. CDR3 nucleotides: TGCGCCACAGGGAGGAACACTGAAGCTTTCTTT.

This chain's CDR3 is CASTLGSRASTEAFF. As DNA, the CDR3 is TGTGCCAGCACCCTGGGGAGCAGGGCGAGCACTGAAGCTTTCTTT. The chain is built from TRBV28 and TRBJ1-1; TRBD1 might be the D (5 bases). Germline V lookup: CDR1 MDHEN, CDR2 SYDVKM. The length of the CDR3 is 15 residues. Trimming cost V 7 bases and J 4 bases, with 19 bases left between them.

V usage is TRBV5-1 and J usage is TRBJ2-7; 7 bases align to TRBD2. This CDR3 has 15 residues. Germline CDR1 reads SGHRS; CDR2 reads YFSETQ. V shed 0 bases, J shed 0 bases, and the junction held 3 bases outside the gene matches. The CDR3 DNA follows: TGCGCCAGCAGCTTGGATGGGGGGGGCTCCTACGAGCAGTACTTC. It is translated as CASSLDGGGSYEQYF.

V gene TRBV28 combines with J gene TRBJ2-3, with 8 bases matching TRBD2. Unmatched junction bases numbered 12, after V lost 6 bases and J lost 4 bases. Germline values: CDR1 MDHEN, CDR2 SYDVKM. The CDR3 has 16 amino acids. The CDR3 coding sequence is TGTGCCAGCAGCAATTTCGGGGGGGGGTACGCAGATACGCAGTATTTT. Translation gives CASSNFGGGYADTQYF.

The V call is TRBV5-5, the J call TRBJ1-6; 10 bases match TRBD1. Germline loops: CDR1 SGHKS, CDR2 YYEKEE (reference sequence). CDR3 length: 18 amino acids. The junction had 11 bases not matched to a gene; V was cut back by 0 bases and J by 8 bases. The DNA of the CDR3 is TGTGCCAGCAGCTTGGGCACTAGACAGGGGGCGGTTGATTCACCCCTCCACTTT. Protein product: CASSLGTRQGAVDSPLHF.

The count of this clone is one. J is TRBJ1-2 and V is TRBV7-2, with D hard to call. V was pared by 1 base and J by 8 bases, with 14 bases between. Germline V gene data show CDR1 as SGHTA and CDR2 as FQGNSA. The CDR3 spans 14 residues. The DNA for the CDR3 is TGTGCCAGCAGCTTAGTCCCACTCACCCCGGGCTACACCTTC. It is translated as CASSLVPLTPGYTF.

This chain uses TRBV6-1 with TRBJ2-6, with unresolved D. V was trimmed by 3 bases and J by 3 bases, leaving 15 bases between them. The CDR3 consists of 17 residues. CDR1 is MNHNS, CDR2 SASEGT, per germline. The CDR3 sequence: CASSDLAVGVGANVLTF. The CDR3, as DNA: TGTGCCAGCAGTGATTTGGCGGTTGGGGTTGGGGCCAACGTCCTGACTTTC.

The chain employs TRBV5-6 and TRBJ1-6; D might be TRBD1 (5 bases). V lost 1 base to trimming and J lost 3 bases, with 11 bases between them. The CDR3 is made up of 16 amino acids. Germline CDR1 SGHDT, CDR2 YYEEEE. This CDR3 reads CASSLSRVDYNSPLHF. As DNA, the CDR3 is TGTGCCAGCAGCTTGAGCAGGGTGGACTATAATTCACCCCTCCACTTT.

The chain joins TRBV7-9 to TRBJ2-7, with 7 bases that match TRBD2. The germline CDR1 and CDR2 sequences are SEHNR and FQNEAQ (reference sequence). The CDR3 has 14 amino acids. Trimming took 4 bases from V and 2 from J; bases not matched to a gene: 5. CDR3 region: CASSSGGNTYEQYF. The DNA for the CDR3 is TGTGCCAGCAGCTCCGGGGGGAATACCTACGAGCAGTACTTC.

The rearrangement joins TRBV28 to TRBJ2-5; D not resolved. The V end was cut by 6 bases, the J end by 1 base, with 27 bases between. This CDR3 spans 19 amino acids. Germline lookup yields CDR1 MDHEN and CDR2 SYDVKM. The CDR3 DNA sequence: TGTGCCAGCAGCTCCGGCGAGGCGGAGAGGACGTATCCCCAAGAGACCCAGTACTTC. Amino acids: CASSSGEAERTYPQETQYF.

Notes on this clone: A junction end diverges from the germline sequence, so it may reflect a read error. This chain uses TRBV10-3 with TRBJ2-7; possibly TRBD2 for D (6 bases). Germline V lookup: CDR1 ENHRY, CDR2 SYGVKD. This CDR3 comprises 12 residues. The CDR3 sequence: CAITGTARELYF. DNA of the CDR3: TGTGCCATCACCGGGACCGCACGGGAGCTGTACTTC.

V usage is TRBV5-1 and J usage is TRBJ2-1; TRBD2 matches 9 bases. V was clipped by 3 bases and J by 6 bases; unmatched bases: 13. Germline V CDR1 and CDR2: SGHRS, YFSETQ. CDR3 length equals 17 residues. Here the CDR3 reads CASSSRDLAGASNEQFF. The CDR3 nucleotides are TGCGCCAGCAGCTCCCGCGATTTAGCGGGGGCGAGCAATGAGCAGTTCTTC.

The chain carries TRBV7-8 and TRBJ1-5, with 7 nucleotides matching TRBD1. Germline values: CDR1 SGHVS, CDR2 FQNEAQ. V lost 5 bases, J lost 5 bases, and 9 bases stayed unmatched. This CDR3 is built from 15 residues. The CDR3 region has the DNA TGTGCCAGCAGCCCTTCAGGGGGTTGCGATCAGCCCCAGCATTTT. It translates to CASSPSGGCDQPQHF.

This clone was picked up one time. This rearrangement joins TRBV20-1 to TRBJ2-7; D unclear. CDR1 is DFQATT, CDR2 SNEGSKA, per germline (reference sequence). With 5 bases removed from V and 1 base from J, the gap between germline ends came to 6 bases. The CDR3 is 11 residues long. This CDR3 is CSAQRSYEQYF. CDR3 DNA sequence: TGCAGTGCTCAGAGGTCCTACGAGCAGTACTTC.

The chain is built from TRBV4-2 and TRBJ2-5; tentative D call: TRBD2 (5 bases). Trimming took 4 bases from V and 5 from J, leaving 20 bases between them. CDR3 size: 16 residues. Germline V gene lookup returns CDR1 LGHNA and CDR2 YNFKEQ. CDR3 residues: CASSLVSGTSGETQYF. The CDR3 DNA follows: TGTGCCAGCAGCCTCGTAAGCGGCACCTCGGGGGAGACCCAGTACTTC.

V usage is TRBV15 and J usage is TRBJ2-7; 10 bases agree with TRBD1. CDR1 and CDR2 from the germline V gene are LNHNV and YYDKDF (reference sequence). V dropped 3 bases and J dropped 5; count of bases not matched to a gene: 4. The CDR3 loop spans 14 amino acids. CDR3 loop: CATSRGTGDDEQYF. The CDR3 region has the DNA TGTGCCACCAGCAGGGGGACAGGGGACGACGAGCAGTACTTC.

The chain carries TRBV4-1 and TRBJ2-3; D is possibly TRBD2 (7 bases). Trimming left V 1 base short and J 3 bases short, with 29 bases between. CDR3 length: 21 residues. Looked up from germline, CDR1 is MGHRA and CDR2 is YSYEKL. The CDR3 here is CASSQVRSGGRSSGDTDTQYF. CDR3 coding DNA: TGCGCCAGCAGCCAAGTCCGGTCTGGGGGGCGTTCGAGCGGGGATACAGATACGCAGTATTTT.

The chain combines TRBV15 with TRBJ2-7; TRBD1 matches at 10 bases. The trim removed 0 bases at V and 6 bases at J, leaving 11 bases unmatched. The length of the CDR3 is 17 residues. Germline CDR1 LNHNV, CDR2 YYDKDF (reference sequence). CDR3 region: CATSRDDRTGGPCEQYF. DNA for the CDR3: TGTGCCACCAGCAGAGATGACCGGACAGGGGGACCGTGCGAGCAGTACTTC.

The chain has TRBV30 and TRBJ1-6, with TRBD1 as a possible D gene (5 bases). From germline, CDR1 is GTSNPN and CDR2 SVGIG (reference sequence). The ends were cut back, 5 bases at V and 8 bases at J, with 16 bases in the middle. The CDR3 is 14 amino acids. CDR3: CAWERGRHYSPLHF. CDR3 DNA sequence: TGTGCCTGGGAACGGGGCCGGCATTATTCACCCCTCCACTTT.

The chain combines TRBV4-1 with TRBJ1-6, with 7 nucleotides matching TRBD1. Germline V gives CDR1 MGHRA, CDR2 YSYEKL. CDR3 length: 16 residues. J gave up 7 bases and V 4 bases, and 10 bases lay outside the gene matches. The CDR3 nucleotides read TGCGCCAGCAGCCCAACCCTACCACAGGGGAATTCACCCCTCCACTTT. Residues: CASSPTLPQGNSPLHF.

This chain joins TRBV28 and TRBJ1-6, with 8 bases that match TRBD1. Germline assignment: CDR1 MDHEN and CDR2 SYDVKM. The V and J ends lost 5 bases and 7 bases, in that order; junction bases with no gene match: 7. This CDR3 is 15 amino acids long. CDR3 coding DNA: TGTGCCAGCAGTGAGTCTTGGGACAGGAATTCACCCCTCCACTTT. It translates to CASSESWDRNSPLHF.

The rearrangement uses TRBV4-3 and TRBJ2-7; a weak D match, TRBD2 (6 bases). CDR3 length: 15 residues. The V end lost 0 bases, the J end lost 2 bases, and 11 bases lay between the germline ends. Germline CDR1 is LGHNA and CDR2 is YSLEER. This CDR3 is CASSQEPDYPYEQYF. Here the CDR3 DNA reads TGCGCCAGCAGCCAAGAGCCGGACTACCCCTACGAGCAGTACTTC.

The CDR3 loop is CARTQGLKNSPLHF. In DNA form, the CDR3 reads TGTGCCCGGACCCAGGGGTTGAAAAATTCACCCCTCCACTTT. The chain employs TRBV30 and TRBJ1-6; D possibly corresponds to TRBD1 (6 bases). The CDR3 loop spans 14 amino acids. V lost 8 bases, J lost 7 bases, and 18 bases lay in between. CDR1 and CDR2 (germline): GTSNPN, SVGIG (reference sequence).

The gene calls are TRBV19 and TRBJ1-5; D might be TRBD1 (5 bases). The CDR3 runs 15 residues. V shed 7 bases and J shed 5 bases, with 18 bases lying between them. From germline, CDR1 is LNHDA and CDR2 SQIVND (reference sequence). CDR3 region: CASKFYRGPDQPQHF. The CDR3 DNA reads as TGTGCCAGTAAGTTTTACCGGGGCCCTGATCAGCCCCAGCATTTT.

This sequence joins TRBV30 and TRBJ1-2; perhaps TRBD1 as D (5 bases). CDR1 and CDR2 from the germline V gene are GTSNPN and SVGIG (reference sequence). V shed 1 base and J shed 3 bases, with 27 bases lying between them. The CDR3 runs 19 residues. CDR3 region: CAWSGDPVFLRADDYGYTF. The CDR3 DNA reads TGTGCCTGGAGTGGGGACCCCGTTTTTTTAAGGGCGGATGACTATGGCTACACCTTC.